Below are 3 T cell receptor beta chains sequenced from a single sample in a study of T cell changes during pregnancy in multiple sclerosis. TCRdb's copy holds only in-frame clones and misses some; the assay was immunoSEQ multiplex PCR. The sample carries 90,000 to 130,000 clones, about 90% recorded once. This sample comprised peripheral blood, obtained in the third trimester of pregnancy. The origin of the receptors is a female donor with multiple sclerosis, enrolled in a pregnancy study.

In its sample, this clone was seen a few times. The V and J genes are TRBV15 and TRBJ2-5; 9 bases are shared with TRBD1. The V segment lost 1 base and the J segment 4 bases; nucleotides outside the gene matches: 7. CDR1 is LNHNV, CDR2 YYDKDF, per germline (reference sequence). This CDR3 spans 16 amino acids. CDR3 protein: CATSRGGDRAGETQYF. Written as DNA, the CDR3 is TGTGCCACCAGCAGAGGAGGGGACAGGGCGGGAGAGACCCAGTACTTC.

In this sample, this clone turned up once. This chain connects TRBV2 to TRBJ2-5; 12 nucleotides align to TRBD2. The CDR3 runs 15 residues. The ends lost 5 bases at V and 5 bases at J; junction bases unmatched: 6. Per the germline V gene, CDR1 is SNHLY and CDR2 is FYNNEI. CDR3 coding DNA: TGTGCCAGCAGTCGACTAGCGGGGGTCGGGGAGACCCAGTACTTC. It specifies CASSRLAGVGETQYF.

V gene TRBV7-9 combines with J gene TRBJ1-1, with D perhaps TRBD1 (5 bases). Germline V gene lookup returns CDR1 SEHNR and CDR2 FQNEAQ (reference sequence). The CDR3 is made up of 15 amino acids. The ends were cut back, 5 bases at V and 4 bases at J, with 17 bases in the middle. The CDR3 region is CASSQLGLPSTEAFF. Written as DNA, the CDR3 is TGTGCCAGCAGCCAGCTGGGACTTCCAAGCACTGAAGCTTTCTTT.